Following are 32 T cell receptor beta chains from one sample sequenced in a study of T cell responses to AZD1222 COVID-19 vaccine. Repertoires were generated with immunoSEQ multiplex PCR, while TCRdb's copy carries only in-frame clones and drops some. This repertoire shows 150,000 to 160,000 clones, about 88% found once; its top ten account for around 3%. Sequences were derived from peripheral blood, sampled on day 0 of AZD1222 vaccination. Receptors originate from an adult in good health.

The chain carries TRBV27 and TRBJ2-1; 9 bases line up with TRBD2. The J segment lost 9 bases and the V segment lost 1 base, leaving 7 bases of the junction unmatched. Germline values: CDR1 MNHEY, CDR2 SMNVEV (reference sequence). The CDR3 has 15 amino acids. CDR3 residues: CASSLWAGGPSEQFF. The CDR3 coding sequence is TGTGCCAGCAGTTTATGGGCGGGGGGGCCCTCTGAGCAGTTCTTC.

This clone was counted once. The chain couples TRBV12-3 or TRBV12-4 to TRBJ1-6; 7 positions agree with TRBD1. There are 12 residues in the CDR3. Germline trimming cut 5 bases from V and 11 bases from J; bases unmatched to any gene: 3. The CDR3 protein is CASSRQGPPLHF. The CDR3 nucleotides read TGTGCCAGCAGTCGACAGGGCCCACCCCTCCACTTT.

A single count supports this clone. The rearrangement joins TRBV7-9 to TRBJ1-1; D is uncertain. V was cut by 5 bases and J by 0 bases, with 16 bases left in between. The CDR3 spans 16 residues. Germline V gene data show CDR1 as SEHNR and CDR2 as FQNEAQ (reference sequence). In nucleotides, the CDR3 is TGTGCCAGCAGCCCCGCCCGGGCCCTAATGAACACTGAAGCTTTCTTT. As protein: CASSPARALMNTEAFF.

The CDR3, as DNA: TGTGCCAGCAGTACCCGGGACAGATACACTGAAGCTTTCTTT. Its translation: CASSTRDRYTEAFF. The chain employs TRBV25-1 and TRBJ1-1; 7 nucleotides line up with TRBD1. Losses at the gene ends were 5 bases for V and 3 bases for J; bases not matched to a gene: 6. This CDR3 has 14 residues. Per germline, CDR1 MGHDK and CDR2 SYGVNS.

The rearrangement links TRBV12-3 or TRBV12-4 to TRBJ1-2, with a weak D call TRBD1 (5 bases). The CDR3 runs 13 residues. V was shortened by 1 base and J by 2 bases, with 5 bases between the two germline ends. The CDR3 is CASSLGGNYGYTF. Here the CDR3 DNA reads TGTGCCAGCAGTTTAGGGGGGAACTATGGCTACACCTTC.

This clone was detected only once. The CDR3 region is CASGHRDYGYTF. In DNA form, the CDR3 reads TGTGCTAGTGGTCACAGGGACTATGGCTACACCTTC. V is TRBV12-5 and J is TRBJ1-2; D is possibly TRBD1 (6 bases). With 5 bases removed from V and 3 bases from J, the gap between germline ends came to 7 bases. The CDR3 sequence is 12 residues long. Germline V CDR1 and CDR2: LGHNT, FRNRAP.

The CDR3 loop reads CASSIFSGGADYGYTF. The CDR3 DNA reads as TGTGCCAGTAGTATCTTCTCTGGTGGTGCGGACTATGGCTACACCTTC. This chain uses TRBV19 with TRBJ1-2, with D uncertain. The V gene lost 3 bases and the J gene lost 3 bases, with 17 bases spanning the gap. Germline V gives CDR1 LNHDA, CDR2 SQIVND (reference sequence). The CDR3 contains 16 residues. The full variable domain, with the rest looked up from reference TRBV19 and TRBJ1-2, is DGGITQSPKYLFRKEGQNVTLSCEQNLNHDAMYWYRQDPGQGLRLIYYSQIVNDFQKGDIAEGYSVSREKKESFPLTVTSAQKNPTAFYLCASSIFSGGADYGYTFGSGTRLTVV.

The table lists this clone with a count of one. CDR3 bases: TGCGCCAGCGTTAGCGCAGCGGGGGGCCCCACAGATACGCAGTATTTT. Translation gives CASVSAAGGPTDTQYF. The chain recombines TRBV5-1 with TRBJ2-3; TRBD2 matches at 9 bases. The CDR3 covers 16 residues. CDR1 is SGHRS, CDR2 YFSETQ, per germline. V lost 7 bases to trimming and J lost 2 bases; unmatched junction nucleotides: 11.

J is TRBJ2-7 and V is TRBV24-1; D call uncertain. Between the trimmed V and J ends, which lost 8 bases and 4 bases, there was a span of 14 bases. CDR1 is KGHDR and CDR2 is SFDVKD in the germline V gene. This CDR3 spans 13 amino acids. CDR3 amino acids: CATNSAMRYEQYF. In DNA form, the CDR3 reads TGTGCCACCAATAGTGCGATGAGGTACGAGCAGTACTTC.

This chain connects TRBV6-5 to TRBJ2-7; no reliable D call. The CDR3 extends over 14 amino acids. In germline, CDR1 is MNHEY, CDR2 SVGAGI. V was cut by 0 bases and J by 1 base, with 7 bases left in between. The CDR3 sequence: CASSYSSRSYEQYF. The CDR3 DNA reads as TGTGCCAGCAGTTACTCTAGCCGATCCTACGAGCAGTACTTC.

The J gene is TRBJ2-3, the V gene TRBV7-3, with TRBD2 matching over 7 bases. From germline, CDR1 is SGHTA and CDR2 FQGTGA. With 6 bases clipped from V and 8 bases from J, the junction kept 11 bases outside the gene matches. The CDR3 length is 14 residues. The CDR3 DNA follows: TGTGCCAGCAGTTCGTCTAGCGGCGGGACTACGCAGTATTTT. It codes for CASSSSSGGTTQYF.

V and J are TRBV5-6 and TRBJ2-7; 10 bases match TRBD1. Per germline, CDR1 SGHDT and CDR2 YYEEEE. There are 15 residues in the CDR3. The ends lost 4 bases at V and 0 bases at J; junction bases unmatched: 4. In DNA, the CDR3 is TGTGCCAGCAGCCCTGGACAGGGGGGCTCCTACGAGCAGTACTTC. Translation gives CASSPGQGGSYEQYF.

The chain combines TRBV7-2 with TRBJ2-7, with D uncertain. CDR1 SGHTA and CDR2 FQGNSA come from the germline V gene. V shed 5 bases and J shed 2 bases, with 16 bases lying between them. The CDR3 is made up of 15 amino acids. The CDR3 region has the DNA TGTGCCAGCAGCCCCCCGGACGGTAATACCTACGAGCAGTACTTC. The encoded protein is CASSPPDGNTYEQYF.

In DNA form, the CDR3 reads TGTGCCAGCAGTTATTTTGTCGTCAACGAGCAGTACTTC. Translating it yields CASSYFVVNEQYF. The chain carries TRBV6-2 or TRBV6-3 and TRBJ2-7; D remains unclear. Germline V gives CDR1 MNHEY, CDR2 SVGEGT. Trimming cost V 3 bases and J 5 bases, with 11 bases left between them. This CDR3 comprises 13 residues.

This chain joins TRBV10-1 and TRBJ1-4, with D possibly TRBD1 on 5 matching bases. Between the trimmed V and J ends, which lost 4 bases and 5 bases, there was a span of 5 bases. Germline CDR1 WNHNN, CDR2 SYGVQD (reference sequence). The CDR3 sequence is 12 residues long. CDR3 protein: CASSGQNEKLFF. CDR3 nucleotides: TGCGCCAGCAGTGGACAGAATGAAAAACTGTTTTTT.

This chain joins TRBV11-2 and TRBJ2-2, with 7 positions matching TRBD2. The junction had 3 bases not matched to a gene; V was cut back by 1 base and J by 7 bases. This CDR3 spans 14 amino acids. CDR1 and CDR2 (germline): SGHAT, FQNNGV. The CDR3 sequence is CASSLGQRGGELFF. The CDR3 DNA reads as TGTGCCAGCAGCTTAGGTCAGCGGGGCGGGGAGCTGTTTTTT.

V is TRBV18 and J is TRBJ2-2; possibly TRBD1 for D (5 bases). V lost 3 bases and J lost 8, with 7 bases in between. The CDR3 extends over 12 amino acids. Germline-derived CDR1 and CDR2 are KGHSH and LQKENI. The CDR3 DNA reads as TGTGCCAGCTCACCTGACAGTGGGGAGCTGTTTTTT. Translating gives CASSPDSGELFF.

The chain employs TRBV7-8 and TRBJ2-5; D ambiguous. From germline, CDR1 is SGHVS and CDR2 FQNEAQ. V was shortened by 2 bases and J by 1 base, with 17 bases between the two germline ends. The CDR3 is made up of 17 amino acids. In nucleotides, the CDR3 is TGTGCCAGCAGCTTAAAAAGTAGGACGCTCAGCCAAGAGACCCAGTACTTC. It translates to CASSLKSRTLSQETQYF.

The V and J genes are TRBV4-1 and TRBJ1-1, with a weak D call TRBD1 (5 bases). CDR3 length equals 15 residues. Trimming took off 3 bases at V and 4 bases at J, with 15 bases between the two ends. CDR1 and CDR2 from the germline V gene are MGHRA and YSYEKL. Here the CDR3 reads CASSHGPGRGTEAFF. The CDR3 DNA is TGCGCCAGCAGCCATGGGCCGGGACGGGGCACTGAAGCTTTCTTT.

V usage is TRBV29-1 and J usage is TRBJ1-5; D gene unclear. V dropped 4 bases and J dropped 4 bases, with 8 bases sitting between them. The CDR3 extends over 12 amino acids. From germline, CDR1 is SQVTM and CDR2 ANQGSEA. Written as DNA, the CDR3 is TGCAGCGTTGGGGCGGGAAATCAGCCCCAGCATTTT. Translation: CSVGAGNQPQHF. The variable domain in full, with the rest retrieved from reference TRBV29-1 and TRBJ1-5, is SAVISQKPSRDICQRGTSLTIQCQVDSQVTMMFWYRQQPGQSLTLIATANQGSEATYESGFVIDKFPISRPNLTFSTLTVSNMSPEDSSIYLCSVGAGNQPQHFGDGTRLSIL.

This rearrangement joins TRBV7-9 to TRBJ2-1; D is possibly TRBD2 (5 bases). Deletions cut 6 bases from V and 8 bases from J, with 14 bases between. Germline CDR1 is SEHNR and CDR2 is FQNEAQ (reference sequence). CDR3 length equals 13 residues. The CDR3 coding sequence is TGTGCCAGCAGTGAGAGCGGAGCACATGAGCAGTTCTTC. It encodes CASSESGAHEQFF.

The rearrangement uses TRBV9 and TRBJ1-3; 9 bases align to TRBD1. After removal of 3 bases from V and 1 base from J, the junction contained 8 bases not matched to a gene. CDR1 SGDLS and CDR2 YYNGEE come from the germline V gene. This CDR3 contains 17 residues. CDR3 loop: CASSANPGQGSGNTIYF. In DNA form, the CDR3 reads TGTGCCAGCAGCGCCAATCCGGGACAGGGATCTGGAAACACCATATATTTT.

The chain links TRBV11-2 to TRBJ2-7; tentatively, D is TRBD2 (6 bases). This CDR3 region has 15 residues. The germline CDR1 and CDR2 sequences are SGHAT and FQNNGV. V was cut by 5 bases and J by 3 bases, with 17 bases left in between. This chain's CDR3 is CASSPRAGRNYEQYF. The CDR3 DNA follows: TGTGCCAGCAGCCCCAGGGCGGGGAGAAACTACGAGCAGTACTTC.

The J gene is TRBJ1-2, the V gene TRBV29-1; 7 nucleotides agree with TRBD1. The CDR3 contains 13 residues. CDR1 is SQVTM and CDR2 is ANQGSEA in the germline V gene. V dropped 4 bases and J dropped 5; count of bases not matched to a gene: 7. The chain's CDR3 is CSVAPGTDYGYTF. The CDR3 DNA follows: TGCAGCGTTGCGCCCGGGACAGATTATGGCTACACCTTC.

The CDR3 region has the DNA TGTGCCAGTAGTATAGCGGGACGGTGGGACTATGGCTACACCTTC. This gives the protein CASSIAGRWDYGYTF. The chain joins TRBV19 to TRBJ1-2, with D tentatively TRBD1 (5 bases). The CDR3 contains 15 residues. V was cut by 1 base and J by 3 bases, with 12 bases left in between. Germline V lookup: CDR1 LNHDA, CDR2 SQIVND (reference sequence).

V gene TRBV5-1 combines with J gene TRBJ2-5; 9 nucleotides align to TRBD2. With V trimmed by 4 bases and J by 2 bases, 9 bases remained unmatched. The CDR3 extends over 16 amino acids. Germline values: CDR1 SGHRS, CDR2 YFSETQ. The chain's CDR3 is CASSPGAGGRQETQYF. CDR3 DNA sequence: TGCGCCAGCAGCCCGGGAGCGGGGGGACGACAAGAGACCCAGTACTTC.

A single count supports this clone. The chain carries TRBV5-5 and TRBJ2-5, with 10 bases matching TRBD1. Germline lookup yields CDR1 SGHKS and CDR2 YYEKEE (reference sequence). The CDR3 length is 14 residues. V lost 4 bases, J lost 4 bases, and 4 bases stayed unmatched. CDR3 region: CASSPTGGRETQYF. The CDR3 nucleotides read TGTGCCAGCAGCCCGACAGGGGGCAGAGAGACCCAGTACTTC.

This clone was observed a single time. CDR3 nucleotide sequence: TGCGCCAGCAGCCAAGTGAGCAGGACAGGGTACACCGGGGAGCTGTTTTTT. This translates into CASSQVSRTGYTGELFF. The gene calls are TRBV4-1 and TRBJ2-2; 8 nucleotides align to TRBD1. The germline V gene encodes CDR1 MGHRA and CDR2 YSYEKL. The J segment lost 3 bases and the V segment lost 1 base, leaving 7 bases of the junction unmatched. The CDR3 extends over 17 amino acids.

This clone occurred a few times. The V call is TRBV10-3, the J call TRBJ2-3, with D perhaps matching TRBD1 (5 bases). The ends were cut back, 2 bases at V and 2 bases at J, with 11 bases in the middle. In germline, CDR1 is ENHRY, CDR2 SYGVKD. This CDR3 has 15 amino acids. The CDR3 here is CAISEPGQPTDTQYF. The CDR3 DNA sequence: TGTGCCATCAGTGAGCCTGGACAACCCACAGATACGCAGTATTTT.

This clone was observed a single time. The chain uses TRBV5-1 and TRBJ2-1, with D tentatively TRBD1 or TRBD2 (5 bases each). From germline, CDR1 is SGHRS and CDR2 YFSETQ. The CDR3 consists of 12 residues. Trimming shortened V by 2 bases and J by 8 bases, and 8 bases separated the two germline ends. The CDR3 nucleotides are TGCGCCAGCAGCTTAGAGGGGCATGAGCAGTTCTTC. The encoded protein is CASSLEGHEQFF.

The chain has TRBV18 and TRBJ1-2; 9 bases fit TRBD1. In germline, CDR1 is KGHSH, CDR2 LQKENI. Losses at the gene ends were 3 bases for V and 1 base for J; bases not matched to a gene: 3. The CDR3 contains 15 residues. The CDR3 is CASSPRQGDNYGYTF. CDR3 in DNA: TGTGCCAGCTCACCCAGACAGGGGGATAACTATGGCTACACCTTC.

A few counts support this clone. The genes are TRBV5-6 and TRBJ1-2, with TRBD1 as a possible D gene (5 bases). The V gene's germline CDR1 is SGHDT and CDR2 YYEEEE. This CDR3 is built from 15 residues. Trimming pared 4 bases from V and 2 bases from J, leaving 15 bases between. CDR3 amino acids: CASSPLGGANYGYTF. Here the CDR3 DNA reads TGTGCCAGCAGCCCATTGGGAGGGGCCAACTATGGCTACACCTTC.